Following are 24 T cell receptor beta chains from one sample sequenced in a study of blood T cell repertoires in COVID-19. Only in-frame clones appear in the TCRdb table, and some are missing; sequencing was by immunoSEQ multiplex PCR. The sample has 200,000 to 300,000 clones; about nine tenths are singletons. The specimen sequenced was peripheral blood. The receptor source for this set is a man between 60 and 75 years old who had recovered from COVID-19.

V usage is TRBV30 and J usage is TRBJ1-4; 10 bases match TRBD1. Germline loops: CDR1 GTSNPN, CDR2 SVGIG (reference sequence). V was clipped by 2 bases and J by 6 bases; unmatched bases: 3. The CDR3 covers 14 residues. CDR3 nucleotides: TGTGCCTGGAGTCCGGGACAGGGGCATGAAAAACTGTTTTTT. Its protein product is CAWSPGQGHEKLFF.

The chain links TRBV5-4 to TRBJ2-7, with D possibly matching TRBD2 (5 bases). From germline, CDR1 is SGHNT and CDR2 YYREEE (reference sequence). Trimming took 4 bases from V and 0 from J, leaving 11 bases between them. The CDR3 spans 14 residues. The CDR3 reads CASSKDYRSYEQYF. The CDR3 coding sequence is TGTGCCAGCAGCAAAGACTACCGCTCCTACGAGCAGTACTTC.

The genes are TRBV5-4 and TRBJ1-6, with 9 bases fitting TRBD1. The V gene's germline CDR1 is SGHNT and CDR2 YYREEE (reference sequence). The ends lost 4 bases at V and 9 bases at J; junction bases unmatched: 11. The CDR3 covers 16 residues. CDR3 residues: CASSPYGDRATSPLHF. CDR3 nucleotides: TGTGCCAGCAGCCCCTACGGGGACAGGGCTACTTCACCCCTCCACTTT.

This chain links TRBV11-2 with TRBJ1-2; D is uncertain. Germline V gene lookup returns CDR1 SGHAT and CDR2 FQNNGV. The CDR3 is made up of 14 amino acids. With 6 bases removed from V and 2 bases from J, the gap between germline ends came to 13 bases. The CDR3 DNA reads TGTGCCAGCAGTCGCGGGCCTCAAAACTATGGCTACACCTTC. This encodes CASSRGPQNYGYTF.

This clone came up once. The chain carries TRBV4-2 and TRBJ2-3; 11 bases are a match to TRBD2. The CDR3 contains 17 residues. Looked up from germline, CDR1 is LGHNA and CDR2 is YNFKEQ. V was pared by 1 base and J by 3 bases, with 6 bases of the junction left unmatched. Written as DNA, the CDR3 is TGTGCCAGCAGCCAAGGTAGACTAGCGGGGTTTACAGATACGCAGTATTTT. Residues: CASSQGRLAGFTDTQYF.

This rearrangement joins TRBV7-2 to TRBJ1-2, with D possibly TRBD1 on 5 matching bases. Germline CDR1 is SGHTA and CDR2 is FQGNSA. Trimming removed 4 bases at V and 4 bases at J, with 10 bases between. There are 13 residues in the CDR3. The CDR3 is CASSSQAIYGYTF. The CDR3 DNA follows: TGTGCCAGCAGCTCACAGGCTATCTATGGCTACACCTTC.

The chain has TRBV19 and TRBJ2-5, with TRBD2 identical over 9 bases. The CDR3 is 14 residues long. V was clipped by 10 bases and J by 5 bases; unmatched bases: 11. CDR1 and CDR2 from the germline V gene are LNHDA and SQIVND (reference sequence). This chain's CDR3 is CATKPGTSLETQYF. As DNA, the CDR3 is TGTGCCACCAAACCCGGGACTAGCCTGGAGACCCAGTACTTC.

This rearrangement joins TRBV7-8 to TRBJ2-3; 8 nucleotides line up with TRBD2. The CDR3 is made up of 15 amino acids. The ends lost 7 bases at V and 10 bases at J; junction bases unmatched: 16. Germline-derived CDR1 and CDR2 are SGHVS and FQNEAQ. The CDR3 DNA is TGTGCCAGCACCCCCGACGTCCGGGGGGGCCCGGCGCAGTATTTT. Translation gives CASTPDVRGGPAQYF. Based on the CDR3 plus reference TRBV7-8 and TRBJ2-3, the full variable domain is GAGVSQSPRYKVAKRGQDVALRCDPISGHVSLFWYQQALGQGPEFLTYFQNEAQLDKSGLPSDRFFAERPEGSVSTLKIQRTQQEDSAVYLCASTPDVRGGPAQYFGPGTRLTVL.

The V and J genes are TRBV6-6 and TRBJ1-1; no clear D gene. CDR3 length equals 13 residues. Germline V lookup: CDR1 MNHNY, CDR2 SVGAGI (reference sequence). V lost 5 bases to trimming and J lost 5 bases, with 12 bases between them. CDR3 in amino acids: CASSGGVMTEAFF. CDR3 bases: TGTGCCAGCAGTGGCGGGGTGATGACTGAAGCTTTCTTT.

The rearrangement uses TRBV3-1 (or the pseudogene TRBV3-2) and TRBJ2-7, with D unresolved. Trimming removed 5 bases at V and 3 bases at J, with 17 bases between. Per germline, CDR1 LGHDT and CDR2 YNNKEL (reference sequence). The CDR3 sequence is 15 residues long. CDR3 amino acids: CASSSPSRSLYEQYF. CDR3 coding DNA: TGTGCCAGCAGCTCGCCATCCCGGTCCCTCTACGAGCAGTACTTC.

This chain joins TRBV9 and TRBJ1-5; TRBD1 matches 7 bases. Unmatched junction bases numbered 3, after V lost 0 bases and J lost 0 bases. The length of the CDR3 is 16 residues. From germline, CDR1 is SGDLS and CDR2 YYNGEE. CDR3 bases: TGTGCCAGCAGCGTAGGGGGACAGCATAGCAATCAGCCCCAGCATTTT. Its protein is CASSVGGQHSNQPQHF.

This sequence joins TRBV2 and TRBJ1-5, with 8 bases matching TRBD1. CDR1 SNHLY and CDR2 FYNNEI come from the germline V gene. This CDR3 has 15 residues. Trimming cost V 5 bases and J 0 bases; bases outside gene matches: 3. The CDR3 DNA is TGTGCCAGCAGTCGGGACAGGCATAGCAATCAGCCCCAGCATTTT. This sequence encodes CASSRDRHSNQPQHF.

V gene TRBV5-8 combines with J gene TRBJ2-3; possibly TRBD1 for D (6 bases). V dropped 0 bases and J dropped 3 bases, with 8 bases sitting between them. The CDR3 contains 14 residues. CDR1 SGHTS and CDR2 YDEGEE come from the germline V gene. CDR3 DNA: TGTGCCAGCAGCTTGGCCGGGACAACAGATACGCAGTATTTT. Translation gives CASSLAGTTDTQYF.

This chain links TRBV5-4 with TRBJ2-1, with 7 bases aligning to TRBD2. Germline assignment: CDR1 SGHNT and CDR2 YYREEE (reference sequence). There are 15 residues in the CDR3. J was trimmed by 0 bases and V by 2 bases; bases with no gene match: 2. The CDR3 coding sequence is TGTGCCAGCAGCTTAGCTAGCGGCTCCTACAATGAGCAGTTCTTC. It yields the protein CASSLASGSYNEQFF.

V gene TRBV3-1 (or the pseudogene TRBV3-2) combines with J gene TRBJ1-5, with D uncertain. CDR3 length: 14 residues. V was shortened by 6 bases and J by 0 bases, with 9 bases between the two germline ends. CDR1 and CDR2 (germline): LGHDT, YNNKEL (reference sequence). This CDR3 reads CASSLRVSNQPQHF. The CDR3, as DNA: TGTGCCAGCAGTCTCCGGGTTAGCAATCAGCCCCAGCATTTT.

The chain links TRBV10-3 to TRBJ1-3; TRBD1 matches at 11 bases. The J segment lost 5 bases and the V segment lost 0 bases, leaving 3 bases of the junction unmatched. CDR3 length: 16 amino acids. Germline values: CDR1 ENHRY, CDR2 SYGVKD. CDR3 DNA sequence: TGTGCCATCAGTGAGTCGGACAGGGGGCTTAGAAACACCATATATTTT. This translates into CAISESDRGLRNTIYF.

This chain joins TRBV11-2 and TRBJ2-3, with TRBD2 as a possible D gene (7 bases). V was pared by 5 bases and J by 3 bases, with 18 bases between. The germline gives CDR1 SGHAT, CDR2 FQNNGV. This CDR3 comprises 16 residues. The CDR3 sequence is CASSPARGGRTDTQYF. CDR3 DNA: TGTGCCAGCAGCCCCGCGAGGGGGGGCCGGACAGATACGCAGTATTTT.

The rearrangement uses TRBV2 and TRBJ2-7, with TRBD1 identical over 7 bases. J lost 0 bases, V lost 7 bases, and 9 bases had no gene match. Germline V gene sequence: CDR1 SNHLY, CDR2 FYNNEI. This CDR3 comprises 15 residues. This CDR3 reads CASIRDRAVSYEQYF. DNA for the CDR3: TGTGCCAGCATTAGAGACAGGGCCGTCTCCTACGAGCAGTACTTC.

The chain is built from TRBV7-2 and TRBJ2-1; 9 bases align to TRBD2. The ends lost 7 bases at V and 0 bases at J; junction bases unmatched: 13. Germline V gives CDR1 SGHTA, CDR2 FQGNSA. This CDR3 has 18 residues. CDR3: CASIPRAGGPRSYNEQFF. CDR3 bases: TGTGCCAGCATCCCCCGAGCGGGGGGCCCCCGCTCCTACAATGAGCAGTTCTTC.

This chain joins TRBV6-1 and TRBJ2-2, with TRBD2 as a possible D gene (7 bases). In germline, CDR1 is MNHNS, CDR2 SASEGT. V was trimmed by 3 bases and J by 4 bases, leaving 12 bases between them. The CDR3 has 15 amino acids. The CDR3 region has the DNA TGTGCCAGCAGTGAGCGCGGGGGCCCCACCGGGGAGCTGTTTTTT. Amino acids: CASSERGGPTGELFF.

V usage is TRBV7-9 and J usage is TRBJ2-5; tentatively, D is TRBD2 (6 bases). The germline gives CDR1 SEHNR, CDR2 FQNEAQ (reference sequence). Trimming took 3 bases from V and 4 from J, leaving 9 bases between them. This CDR3 comprises 13 residues. The CDR3 protein is CASSFGGAETQYF. CDR3 nucleotide sequence: TGTGCCAGCAGCTTCGGGGGTGCAGAGACCCAGTACTTC.

V gene TRBV5-1 combines with J gene TRBJ2-1, with D possibly TRBD2 on 5 matching bases. Germline V gene lookup returns CDR1 SGHRS and CDR2 YFSETQ. The CDR3 consists of 14 residues. Trimming removed 2 bases from V and 6 bases from J, with 12 bases in between. The chain's CDR3 is CASSLKTTTNEQFF. The CDR3, as DNA: TGCGCCAGCAGCTTAAAGACTACAACCAATGAGCAGTTCTTC. Combining the CDR3 with reference TRBV5-1 and TRBJ2-1 gives the whole variable domain KAGVTQTPRYLIKTRGQQVTLSCSPISGHRSVSWYQQTPGQGLQFLFEYFSETQRNKGNFPGRFSGRQFSNSRSEMNVSTLELGDSALYLCASSLKTTTNEQFFGPGTRLTVL.

The chain has TRBV6-2 or TRBV6-3 and TRBJ1-5; 10 bases are a match to TRBD1. V dropped 1 base and J dropped 9; count of bases not matched to a gene: 3. This CDR3 comprises 14 residues. CDR1 MNHEY and CDR2 SVGEGT come from the germline V gene. The CDR3 region has the DNA TGTGCCAGCAGTTACTTAGGACAGGGGGTGCCCCAGCATTTT. Translating it yields CASSYLGQGVPQHF.

CDR3 residues: CASSVEGPGGNEQFF. The CDR3 nucleotides read TGTGCCAGCAGCGTAGAGGGTCCCGGAGGCAATGAGCAGTTCTTC. This chain links TRBV9 with TRBJ2-1; the D gene is possibly TRBD2 (5 bases). The CDR3 contains 15 residues. Per germline, CDR1 SGDLS and CDR2 YYNGEE. V lost 0 bases, J lost 6 bases, and 13 bases lay in between.